This TCR beta chain was captured by sequencing in a study of T cells after somatic rescue of genetic block. This CDR3 has 17 residues. V gave up 5 bases and J gave up 5 bases; unmatched junction bases: 17. The germline V gene has CDR1 KGHSH and CDR2 LQKENI. Assay used: immunoSEQ multiplex PCR; TCRdb lists only in-frame clones, some missing. The data hold about 72,000 clones, with just over 90% observed a single time. What was sequenced was peripheral blood mononuclear cells (PBMCs). The chain links TRBV18 to TRBJ2-5, with 7 positions matching TRBD1. The sequence was collected from a man aged 25 to 40. This chain's CDR3 is CASSTPGRQGWLETQYF. In DNA form, the CDR3 reads TGTGCCAGCTCAACCCCGGGGCGACAGGGTTGGTTGGAGACCCAGTACTTC.